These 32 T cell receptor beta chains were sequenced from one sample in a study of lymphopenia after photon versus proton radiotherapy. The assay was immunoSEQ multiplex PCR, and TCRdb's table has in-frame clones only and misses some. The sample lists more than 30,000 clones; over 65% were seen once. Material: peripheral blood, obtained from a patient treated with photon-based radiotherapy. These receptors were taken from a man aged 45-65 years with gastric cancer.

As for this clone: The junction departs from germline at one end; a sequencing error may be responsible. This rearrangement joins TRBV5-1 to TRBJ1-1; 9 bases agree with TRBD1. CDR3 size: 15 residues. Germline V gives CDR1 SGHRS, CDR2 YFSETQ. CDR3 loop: CASSLGGTGNPEAFF. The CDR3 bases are TGCGCCAGCAGCTTGGGGGGGACAGGGAACCCTGAAGCTTTCTTT.

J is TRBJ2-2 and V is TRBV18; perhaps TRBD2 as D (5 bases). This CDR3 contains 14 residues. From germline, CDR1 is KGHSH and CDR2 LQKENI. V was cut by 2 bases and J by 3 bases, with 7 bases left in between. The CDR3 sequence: CASSPVRDTGELFF. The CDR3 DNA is TGTGCCAGCTCACCAGTGAGGGACACCGGGGAGCTGTTTTTT. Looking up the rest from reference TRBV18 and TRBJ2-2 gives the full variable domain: NAGVMQNPRHLVRRRGQEARLRCSPMKGHSHVYWYRQLPEEGLKFMVYLQKENIIDESGMPKERFSAEFPKEGPSILRIQQVVRGDSAAYFCASSPVRDTGELFFGEGSRLTVL.

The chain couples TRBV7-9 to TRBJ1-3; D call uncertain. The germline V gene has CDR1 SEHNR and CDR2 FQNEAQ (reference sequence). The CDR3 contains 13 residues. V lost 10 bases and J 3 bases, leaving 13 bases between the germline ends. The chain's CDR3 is CAIPTVRGNTIYF. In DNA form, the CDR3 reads TGTGCCATCCCCACGGTTCGTGGAAACACCATATATTTT.

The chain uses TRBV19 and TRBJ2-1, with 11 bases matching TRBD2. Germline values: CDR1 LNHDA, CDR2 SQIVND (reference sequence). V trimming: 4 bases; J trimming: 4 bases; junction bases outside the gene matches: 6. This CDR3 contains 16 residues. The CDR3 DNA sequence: TGTGCCAGTAGTAAAGAACTAGCGGGAGCGTACAATGAGCAGTTCTTC. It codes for CASSKELAGAYNEQFF.

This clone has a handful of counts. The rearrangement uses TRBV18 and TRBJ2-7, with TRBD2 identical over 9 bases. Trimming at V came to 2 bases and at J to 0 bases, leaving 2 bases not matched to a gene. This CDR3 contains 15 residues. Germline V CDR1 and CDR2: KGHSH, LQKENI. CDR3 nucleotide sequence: TGTGCCAGCTCACCAGCTAGCGGGACCTCCTACGAGCAGTACTTC. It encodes CASSPASGTSYEQYF.

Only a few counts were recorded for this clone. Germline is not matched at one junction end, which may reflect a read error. The CDR3 reads CSVNPPSNNEQFF. CDR3 sequence (DNA): TGCAGCGTTAACCCACCCTCCAACAATGAGCAGTTCTTC. The chain uses TRBV29-1 and TRBJ2-1; unclear D gene. The CDR3 runs to 13 residues. Germline CDR1 and CDR2: SQVTM and ANQGSEA.

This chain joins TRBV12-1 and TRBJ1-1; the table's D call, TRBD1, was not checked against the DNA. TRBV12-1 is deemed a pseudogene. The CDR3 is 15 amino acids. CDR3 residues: CASSSGTGLSTEAFF. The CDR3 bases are TGTGCCAGCAGCTCCGGAACAGGGTTATCCACTGAAGCTTTCTTT.

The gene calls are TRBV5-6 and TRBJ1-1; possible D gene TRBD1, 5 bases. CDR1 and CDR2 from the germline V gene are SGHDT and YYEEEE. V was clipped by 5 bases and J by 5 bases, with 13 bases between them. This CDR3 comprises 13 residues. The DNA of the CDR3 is TGTGCCAGCAGGTGGACACCTGCTACTGAAGCTTTCTTT. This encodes CASRWTPATEAFF.

In DNA form, the CDR3 reads TGTGCCAGCAGCCCCAGTCAGTGGGACGAGGGCGGGGAGCTGTTTTTT. This sequence encodes CASSPSQWDEGGELFF. The V and J genes are TRBV4-2 and TRBJ2-2; D might be TRBD1 or TRBD2, each matching 5 bases. This CDR3 spans 16 amino acids. Trimming removed 4 bases at V and 7 bases at J, with 19 bases between. In germline, CDR1 is LGHNA, CDR2 YNFKEQ.

The CDR3 loop is CASTSTGNQETQYF. In nucleotides, the CDR3 is TGTGCCAGCACCTCTACAGGGAATCAAGAGACCCAGTACTTC. The chain uses TRBV2 and TRBJ2-5, with D tentatively TRBD1 (6 bases). V was trimmed by 7 bases and J by 2 bases, leaving 14 bases between them. CDR3 size: 14 residues. CDR1 and CDR2 (germline): SNHLY, FYNNEI.

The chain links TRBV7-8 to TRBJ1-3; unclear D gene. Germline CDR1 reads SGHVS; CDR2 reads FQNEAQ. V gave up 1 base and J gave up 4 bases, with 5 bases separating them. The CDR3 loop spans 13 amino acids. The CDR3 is CASSLGGGNTIYF. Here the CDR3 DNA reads TGTGCCAGCAGCTTAGGCGGGGGAAACACCATATATTTT.

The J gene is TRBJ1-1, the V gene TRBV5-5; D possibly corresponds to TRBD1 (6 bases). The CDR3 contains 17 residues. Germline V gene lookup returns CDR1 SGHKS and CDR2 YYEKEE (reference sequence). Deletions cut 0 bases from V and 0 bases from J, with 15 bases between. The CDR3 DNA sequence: TGTGCCAGCAGCTTGGGGCCCACGGGGGCAATGAACACTGAAGCTTTCTTT. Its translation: CASSLGPTGAMNTEAFF.

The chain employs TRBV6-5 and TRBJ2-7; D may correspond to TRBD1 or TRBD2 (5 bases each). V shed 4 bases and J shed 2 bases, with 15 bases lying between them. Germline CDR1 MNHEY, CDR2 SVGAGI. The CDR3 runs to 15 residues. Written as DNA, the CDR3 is TGTGCCAGCAGTTCCCCCGGGACCGCCGCCTACGAGCAGTACTTC. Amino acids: CASSSPGTAAYEQYF.

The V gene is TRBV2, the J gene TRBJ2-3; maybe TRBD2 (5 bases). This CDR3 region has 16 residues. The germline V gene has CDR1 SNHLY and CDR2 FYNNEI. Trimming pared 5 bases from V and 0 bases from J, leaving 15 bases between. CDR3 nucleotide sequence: TGTGCCAGCAGTCCGGAGGTCGGCATTAGCACAGATACGCAGTATTTT. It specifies CASSPEVGISTDTQYF.

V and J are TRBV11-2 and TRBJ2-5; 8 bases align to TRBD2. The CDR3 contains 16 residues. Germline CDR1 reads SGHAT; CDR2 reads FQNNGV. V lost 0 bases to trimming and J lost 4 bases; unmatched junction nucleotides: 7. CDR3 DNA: TGTGCCAGCAGCTTAGATGGGCGGGGGGTCGGAGAGACCCAGTACTTC. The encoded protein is CASSLDGRGVGETQYF.

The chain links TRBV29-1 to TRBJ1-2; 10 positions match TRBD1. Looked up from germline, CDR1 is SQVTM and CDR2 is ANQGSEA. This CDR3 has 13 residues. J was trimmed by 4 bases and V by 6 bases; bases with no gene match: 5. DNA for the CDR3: TGCAGCGTGGGGACAGGGGTGATCTATGGCTACACCTTC. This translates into CSVGTGVIYGYTF.

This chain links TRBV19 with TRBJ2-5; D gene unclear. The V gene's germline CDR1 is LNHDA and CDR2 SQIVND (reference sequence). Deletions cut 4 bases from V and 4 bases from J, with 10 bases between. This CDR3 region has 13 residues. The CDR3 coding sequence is TGTGCCAGTAGTAGATGGGTTCTAGAGACCCAGTACTTC. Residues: CASSRWVLETQYF.

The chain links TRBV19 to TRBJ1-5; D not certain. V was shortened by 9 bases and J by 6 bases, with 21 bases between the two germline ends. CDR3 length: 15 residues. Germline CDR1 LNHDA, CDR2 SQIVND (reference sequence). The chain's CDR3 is CASTNSGSMRQPQHF. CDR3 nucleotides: TGTGCCAGCACCAATTCTGGGTCTATGCGTCAGCCCCAGCATTTT.

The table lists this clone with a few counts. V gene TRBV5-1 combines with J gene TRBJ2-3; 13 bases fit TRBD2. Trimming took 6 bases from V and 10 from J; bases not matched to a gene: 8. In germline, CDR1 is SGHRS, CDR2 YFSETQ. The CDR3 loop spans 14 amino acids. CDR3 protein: CASTITSGRVSQYF. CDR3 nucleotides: TGCGCCAGCACCATAACTAGCGGGAGGGTTTCGCAGTATTTT.

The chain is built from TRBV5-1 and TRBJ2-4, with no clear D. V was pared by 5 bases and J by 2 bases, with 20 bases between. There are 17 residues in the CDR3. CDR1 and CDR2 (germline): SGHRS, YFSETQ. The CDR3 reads CASSNPQREVTKNIQYF. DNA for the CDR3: TGCGCCAGCAGTAACCCCCAAAGAGAGGTTACCAAAAACATTCAGTACTTC.

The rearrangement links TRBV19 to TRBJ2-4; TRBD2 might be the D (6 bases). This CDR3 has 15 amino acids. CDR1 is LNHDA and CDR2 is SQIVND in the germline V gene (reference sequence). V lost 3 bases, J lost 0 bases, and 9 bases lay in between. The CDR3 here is CASSMTRLAKNIQYF. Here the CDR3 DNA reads TGTGCCAGTAGTATGACTAGGCTAGCCAAAAACATTCAGTACTTC.

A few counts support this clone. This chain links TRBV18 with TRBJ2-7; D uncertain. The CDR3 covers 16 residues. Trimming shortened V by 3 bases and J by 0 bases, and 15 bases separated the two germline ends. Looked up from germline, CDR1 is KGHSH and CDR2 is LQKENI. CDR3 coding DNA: TGTGCCAGCTCACCTCTATCGACGGTGAGCTCCTACGAGCAGTACTTC. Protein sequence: CASSPLSTVSSYEQYF. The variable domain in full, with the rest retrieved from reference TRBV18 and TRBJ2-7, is NAGVMQNPRHLVRRRGQEARLRCSPMKGHSHVYWYRQLPEEGLKFMVYLQKENIIDESGMPKERFSAEFPKEGPSILRIQQVVRGDSAAYFCASSPLSTVSSYEQYFGPGTRLTVT.

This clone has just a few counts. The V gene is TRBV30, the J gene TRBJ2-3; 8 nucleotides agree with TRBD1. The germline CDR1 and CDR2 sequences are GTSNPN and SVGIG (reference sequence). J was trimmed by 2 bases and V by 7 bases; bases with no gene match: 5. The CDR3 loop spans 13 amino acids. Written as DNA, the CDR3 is TGTGCCTTTGACAGGGGTATCACAGATACGCAGTATTTT. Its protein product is CAFDRGITDTQYF.

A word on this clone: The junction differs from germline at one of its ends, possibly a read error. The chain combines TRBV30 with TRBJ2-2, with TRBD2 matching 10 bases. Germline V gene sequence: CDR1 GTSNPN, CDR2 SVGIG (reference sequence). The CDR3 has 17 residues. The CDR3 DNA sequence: TGTGTCTGGAGTCCCACCCTCCTAGCGGGAGCCCCCGGGGAGCTGTTTTTT. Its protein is CVWSPTLLAGAPGELFF.

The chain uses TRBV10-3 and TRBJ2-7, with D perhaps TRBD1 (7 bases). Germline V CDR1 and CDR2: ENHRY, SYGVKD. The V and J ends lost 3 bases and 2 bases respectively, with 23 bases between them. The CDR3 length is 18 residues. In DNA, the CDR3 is TGTGCCATCAGTGAAGGGGGCCGGGGACACGGGGGCGCCTACGAGCAGTACTTC. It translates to CAISEGGRGHGGAYEQYF.

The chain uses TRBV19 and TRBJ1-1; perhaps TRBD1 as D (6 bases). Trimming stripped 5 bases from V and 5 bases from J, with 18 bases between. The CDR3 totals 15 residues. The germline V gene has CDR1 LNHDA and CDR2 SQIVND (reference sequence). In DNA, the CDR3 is TGTGCCAGTAGTGGGCGGGAGAGGGGGAGGACTGAAGCTTTCTTT. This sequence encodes CASSGRERGRTEAFF.

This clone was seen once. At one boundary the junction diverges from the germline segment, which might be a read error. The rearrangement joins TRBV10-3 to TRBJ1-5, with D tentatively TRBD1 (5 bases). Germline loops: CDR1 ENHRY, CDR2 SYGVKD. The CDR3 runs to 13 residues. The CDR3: CAIGDFSNQPQHF. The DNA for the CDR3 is TGTGCCATCGGGGACTTTAGCAACCAGCCCCAGCATTTT.

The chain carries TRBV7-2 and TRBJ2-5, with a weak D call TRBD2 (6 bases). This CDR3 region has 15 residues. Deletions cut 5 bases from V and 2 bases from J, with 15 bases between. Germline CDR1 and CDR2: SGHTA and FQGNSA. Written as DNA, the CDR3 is TGTGCCAGCAGCCCGGGACTGGGGGATCAAGAGACCCAGTACTTC. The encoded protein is CASSPGLGDQETQYF.

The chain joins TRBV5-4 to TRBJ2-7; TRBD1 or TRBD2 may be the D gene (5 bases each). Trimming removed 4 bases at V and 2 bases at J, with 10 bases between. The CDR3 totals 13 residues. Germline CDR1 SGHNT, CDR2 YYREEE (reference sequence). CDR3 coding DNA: TGTGCCAGCAGCCGGGACCGAACCTACGAGCAGTACTTC. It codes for CASSRDRTYEQYF.

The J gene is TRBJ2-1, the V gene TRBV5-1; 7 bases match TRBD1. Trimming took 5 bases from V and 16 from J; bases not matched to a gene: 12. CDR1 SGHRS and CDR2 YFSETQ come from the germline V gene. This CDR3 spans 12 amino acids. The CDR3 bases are TGCGCCAGCAGTTCAGGACAGGCCCTTCCATTCTTC. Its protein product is CASSSGQALPFF.

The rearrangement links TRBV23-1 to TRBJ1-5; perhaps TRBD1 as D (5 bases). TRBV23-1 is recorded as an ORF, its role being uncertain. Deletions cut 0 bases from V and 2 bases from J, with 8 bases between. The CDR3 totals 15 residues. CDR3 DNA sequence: TGCGCCAGCAGTCAATCAGGGGCAGGCAATCAGCCCCAGCATTTT. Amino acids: CASSQSGAGNQPQHF.

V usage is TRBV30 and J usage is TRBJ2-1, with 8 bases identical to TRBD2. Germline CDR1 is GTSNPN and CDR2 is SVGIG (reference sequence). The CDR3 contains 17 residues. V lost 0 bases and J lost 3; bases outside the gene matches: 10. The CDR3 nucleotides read TGTGCCTGGAGTGTACGTTCCGGGACTAGGTACTACAATGAGCAGTTCTTC. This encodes CAWSVRSGTRYYNEQFF. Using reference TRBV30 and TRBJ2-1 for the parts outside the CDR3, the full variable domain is SQTIHQWPATLVQPVGSPLSLECTVEGTSNPNLYWYRQAAGRGLQLLFYSVGIGQISSEVPQNLSASRPQDRQFILSSKKLLLSDSGFYLCAWSVRSGTRYYNEQFFGPGTRLTVL.